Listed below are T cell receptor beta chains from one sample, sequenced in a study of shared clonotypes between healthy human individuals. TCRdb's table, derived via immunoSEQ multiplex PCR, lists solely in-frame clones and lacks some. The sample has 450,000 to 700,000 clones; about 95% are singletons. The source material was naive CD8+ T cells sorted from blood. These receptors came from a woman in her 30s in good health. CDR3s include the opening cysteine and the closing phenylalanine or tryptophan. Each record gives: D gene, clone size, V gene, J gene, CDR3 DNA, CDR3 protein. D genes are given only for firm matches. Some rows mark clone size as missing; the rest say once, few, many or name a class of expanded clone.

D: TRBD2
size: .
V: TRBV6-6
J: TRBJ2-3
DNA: TGTGCCAGCAGTCCTTGGACTAGCGGCTTCACAGATACGCAGTATTTT
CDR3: CASSPWTSGFTDTQYF

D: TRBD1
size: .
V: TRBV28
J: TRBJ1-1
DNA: TGTGCCAGCAGCCAGACAGGGCCTTACGCTTTCTTT
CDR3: CASSQTGPYAFF

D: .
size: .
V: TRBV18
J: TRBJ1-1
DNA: TGTGCCAGTTCCCCCGGGGGACTGTCTGAAGCTTTCTTT
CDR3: CASSPGGLSEAFF

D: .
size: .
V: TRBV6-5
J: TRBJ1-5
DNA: TGTGCCAGCAGCCCCGTACACTCCAATCAGCCCCAGCATTTT
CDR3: CASSPVHSNQPQHF

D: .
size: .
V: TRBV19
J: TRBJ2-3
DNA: TGTGCCAGTAGTATTGAAGACAGTAGCACAGATACGCAGTATTTT
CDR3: CASSIEDSSTDTQYF

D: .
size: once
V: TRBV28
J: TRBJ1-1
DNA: TGTGCCAGCAGTTTATACAGACAGACCAAAGCTTTCTTT
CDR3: CASSLYRQTKAFF

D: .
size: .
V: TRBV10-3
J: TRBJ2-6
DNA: TGTGCCATCAGTGAGCCGAACTCCTGGGGGGCCAACGTCCTGACTTTC
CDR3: CAISEPNSWGANVLTF

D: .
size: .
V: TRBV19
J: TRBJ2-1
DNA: TGTGCCAGTAGTATTGACGGCAATGAGCAGTTCTTC
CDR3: CASSIDGNEQFF

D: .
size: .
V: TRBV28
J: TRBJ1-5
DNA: TGTGCCAGCAGGAATCCGGGTAGTCAGCCCCAGCATTTT
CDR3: CASRNPGSQPQHF

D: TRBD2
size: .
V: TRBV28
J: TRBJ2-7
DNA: TGTGCCAGCAGTTTTACGGCTAGCGGGTACTACGAGCAGTACTTC
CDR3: CASSFTASGYYEQYF

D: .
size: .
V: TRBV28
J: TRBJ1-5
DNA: TGTGCCAGCAGTTTAAGTCAGAATAGCAATCAGCCCCAGCATTTT
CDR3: CASSLSQNSNQPQHF

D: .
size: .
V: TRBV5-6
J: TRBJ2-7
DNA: TGTGCCAGCAGCTTGGCCCGTGGAATGGGAGCCCACGAGCAGTACTTC
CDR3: CASSLARGMGAHEQYF

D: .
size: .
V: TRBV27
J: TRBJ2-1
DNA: TGTGCCAGCAGTTTATCACGGCTCTACAATGAGCAGTTCTTC
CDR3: CASSLSRLYNEQFF

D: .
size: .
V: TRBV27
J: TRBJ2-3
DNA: TGTGCCAGCAGTCTATCCGGGCCCCAAGGGACAGATACGCAGTATTTT
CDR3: CASSLSGPQGTDTQYF

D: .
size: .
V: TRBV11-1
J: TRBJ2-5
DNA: TGTGCCAGCAGCTTAGGGTCAGATGAAGAGACCCAGTACTTC
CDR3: CASSLGSDEETQYF

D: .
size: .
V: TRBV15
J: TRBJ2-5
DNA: TGTGCCACCAGCAAAGACCCCACAGAAGAGACCCAGTACTTC
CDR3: CATSKDPTEETQYF

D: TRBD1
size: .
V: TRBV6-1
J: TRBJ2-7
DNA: TGTGCCAGCAGTGGCTCCGGGACAGGGGGCTCCTACGAGCAGTACTTC
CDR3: CASSGSGTGGSYEQYF

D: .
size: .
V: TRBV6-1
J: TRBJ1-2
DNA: TGTGCCAGCAGAGAATACCTAGGCTACACCTTC
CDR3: CASREYLGYTF

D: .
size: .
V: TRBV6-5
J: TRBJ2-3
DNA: TGTGCCAGCAGTTCCCTGGGGGGCCCGGTAGATACGCAGTATTTT
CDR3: CASSSLGGPVDTQYF

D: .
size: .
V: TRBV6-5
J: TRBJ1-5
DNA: TGTGCCAGCAGTCCTAGGGGACTCCATCAGCCCCAGCATTTT
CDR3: CASSPRGLHQPQHF

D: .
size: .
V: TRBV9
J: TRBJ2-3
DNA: TGTGCCAGCAGTAATGGGGAAACTAGCACAGATACGCAGTATTTT
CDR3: CASSNGETSTDTQYF

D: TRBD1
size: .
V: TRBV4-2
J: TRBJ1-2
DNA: TGTGCCAGCAGCCCTCCTTTCATGGGACAGGGGTTCAGCTACACCTTC
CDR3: CASSPPFMGQGFSYTF

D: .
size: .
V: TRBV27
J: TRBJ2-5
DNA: TGTGCCAGCAGTTTAGGACTCCCATCCGGTTCGGCCCAGTACTTC
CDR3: CASSLGLPSGSAQYF

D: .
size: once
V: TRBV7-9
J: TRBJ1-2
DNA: TGTGCCAGCAGCTTAGCGCCCGCAGGGCACCGTGGCTACACCTTC
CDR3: CASSLAPAGHRGYTF

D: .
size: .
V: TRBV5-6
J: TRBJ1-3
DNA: TGTGCCAGCAGTTTTATCCTGGGGGATGGAAACACCATATATTTT
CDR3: CASSFILGDGNTIYF

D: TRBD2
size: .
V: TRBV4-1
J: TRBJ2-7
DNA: TGCGCCAGCAGCCAAGGGCGGGAGGGACTAAGCTCCTACGAGCAGTACTTC
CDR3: CASSQGREGLSSYEQYF

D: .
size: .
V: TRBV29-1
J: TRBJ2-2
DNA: TGCAGCGCCCTCTCCCCCCCGCGACACTTGAACACCGGGGAGCTGTTTTTT
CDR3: CSALSPPRHLNTGELFF

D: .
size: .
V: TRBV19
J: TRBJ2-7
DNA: TGTGCCAGTAGTACTGCTACGGGGCTCGAGCAGTACTTC
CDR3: CASSTATGLEQYF

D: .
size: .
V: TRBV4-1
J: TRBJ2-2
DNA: TGCGCCAGCAGCCTCGGGGTAAAATACACCGGGGAGCTGTTTTTT
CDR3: CASSLGVKYTGELFF

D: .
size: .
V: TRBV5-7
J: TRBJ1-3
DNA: TGTGCCAGCAGCTTGTACAGTGGAAACACCATATATTTT
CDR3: CASSLYSGNTIYF

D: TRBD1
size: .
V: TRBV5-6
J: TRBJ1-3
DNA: TGTGCCAGCAGCGACCCGGGACAGGGTGCCTCCCTTGGAAACACCATATATTTT
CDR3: CASSDPGQGASLGNTIYF